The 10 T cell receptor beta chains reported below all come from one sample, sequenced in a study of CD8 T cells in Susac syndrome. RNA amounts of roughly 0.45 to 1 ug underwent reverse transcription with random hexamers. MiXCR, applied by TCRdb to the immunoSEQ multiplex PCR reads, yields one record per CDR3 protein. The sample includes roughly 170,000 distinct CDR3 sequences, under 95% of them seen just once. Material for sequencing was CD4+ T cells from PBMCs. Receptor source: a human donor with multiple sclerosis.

The DNA for the CDR3 is TGTGCCAGCGCAAGACCCACCCCTCCGCAGTATTTT. Amino acids: CASARPTPPQYF. V usage is TRBV12-3 or TRBV12-4 and J usage is TRBJ2-3, with D uncertain. V was pared by 8 bases and J by 10 bases, with 16 bases between. This CDR3 is 12 amino acids long.

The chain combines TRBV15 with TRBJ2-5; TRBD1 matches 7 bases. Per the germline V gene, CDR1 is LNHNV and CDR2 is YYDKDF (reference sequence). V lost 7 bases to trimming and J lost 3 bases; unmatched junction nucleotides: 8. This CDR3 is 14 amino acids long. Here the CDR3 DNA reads TGTGCCACCACTTACCGGGACAGAAAAGAGACCCAGTACTTC. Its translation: CATTYRDRKETQYF.

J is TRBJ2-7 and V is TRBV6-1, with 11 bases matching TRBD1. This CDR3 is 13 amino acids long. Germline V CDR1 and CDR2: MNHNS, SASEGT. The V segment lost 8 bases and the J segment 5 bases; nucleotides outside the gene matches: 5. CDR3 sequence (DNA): TGTGCCAGCCGGGACAGGGGGTTTGACGAGCAGTACTTC. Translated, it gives CASRDRGFDEQYF.

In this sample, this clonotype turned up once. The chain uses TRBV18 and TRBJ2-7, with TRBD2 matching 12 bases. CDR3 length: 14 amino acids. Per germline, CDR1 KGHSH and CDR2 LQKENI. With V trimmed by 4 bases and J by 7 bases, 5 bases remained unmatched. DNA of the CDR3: TGTGCCAGCTCACAACTAGCGGGAGGAGAAGAGCAGTACTTC. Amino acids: CASSQLAGGEEQYF.

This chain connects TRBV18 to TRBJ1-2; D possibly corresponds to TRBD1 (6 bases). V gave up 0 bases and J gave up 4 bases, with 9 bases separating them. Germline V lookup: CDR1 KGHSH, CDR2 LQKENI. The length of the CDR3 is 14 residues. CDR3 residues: CASSPPDSSYGYTF. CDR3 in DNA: TGTGCCAGCTCACCACCGGACAGTTCCTATGGCTACACCTTC.

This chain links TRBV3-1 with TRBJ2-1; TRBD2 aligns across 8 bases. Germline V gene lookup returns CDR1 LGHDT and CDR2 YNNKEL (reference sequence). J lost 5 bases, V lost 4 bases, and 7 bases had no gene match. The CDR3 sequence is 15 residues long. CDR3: CASSPGAGGNNEQFF. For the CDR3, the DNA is TGTGCCAGCAGCCCCGGGGCGGGGGGTAACAATGAGCAGTTCTTC.

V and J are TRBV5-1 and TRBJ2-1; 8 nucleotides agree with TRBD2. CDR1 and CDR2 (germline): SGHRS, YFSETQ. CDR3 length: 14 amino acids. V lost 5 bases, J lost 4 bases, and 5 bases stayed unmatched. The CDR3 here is CASRSSGTYNEQFF. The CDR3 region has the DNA TGCGCCAGCAGGAGTAGCGGGACTTACAATGAGCAGTTCTTC.

CDR3 bases: TGTGCCAGCAGCAACTTAGGACAGGGGGGTGGCTACACCTTC. Protein product: CASSNLGQGGGYTF. The chain uses TRBV13 and TRBJ1-2, with 10 bases aligning to TRBD1. Germline V gives CDR1 PRHDT, CDR2 FYEKMQ (reference sequence). The CDR3 has 14 residues. The V segment lost 5 bases and the J segment 7 bases; nucleotides outside the gene matches: 7. Full variable domain (rest looked up from reference TRBV13 and TRBJ1-2): AAGVIQSPRHLIKEKRETATLKCYPIPRHDTVYWYQQGPGQDPQFLISFYEKMQSDKGSIPDRFSAQQFSDYHSELNMSSLELGDSALYFCASSNLGQGGGYTFGSGTRLTVV.

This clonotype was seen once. CDR3 loop: CASSPRTGATGELFF. CDR3 nucleotide sequence: TGTGCCAGCTCACCCCGGACAGGGGCCACCGGGGAGCTGTTTTTT. This chain links TRBV18 with TRBJ2-2; TRBD1 matches at 9 bases. The germline gives CDR1 KGHSH, CDR2 LQKENI. With 3 bases clipped from V and 4 bases from J, the junction kept 3 bases outside the gene matches. The CDR3 loop spans 15 amino acids.

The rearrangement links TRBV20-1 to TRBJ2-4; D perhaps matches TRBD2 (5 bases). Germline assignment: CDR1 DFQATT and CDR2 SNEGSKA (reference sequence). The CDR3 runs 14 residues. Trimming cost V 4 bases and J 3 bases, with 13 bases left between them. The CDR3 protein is CSAKAGLVKNIQYF. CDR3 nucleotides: TGCAGTGCTAAGGCGGGTCTGGTCAAAAACATTCAGTACTTC.